Presented here are 31 T cell receptor beta chains from one specimen sequenced in a study of CD8 T cells in Susac syndrome. Random hexamers were used to reverse transcribe the RNA input (0.5 to 1 ug). TCRdb processed the immunoSEQ multiplex PCR reads anew with MiXCR; each CDR3 protein has one entry. This table holds over 300,000 distinct CDR3 sequences, 92% found once. Sequences were obtained from CD4+ T cells from PBMCs. These receptors all stem from a human donor with multiple sclerosis.

This chain joins TRBV20-1 and TRBJ2-1; the D is unclear. The germline V gene has CDR1 DFQATT and CDR2 SNEGSKA (reference sequence). The V end lost 5 bases, the J end lost 2 bases, and 10 bases lay between the germline ends. The CDR3 is 13 residues long. CDR3 sequence reads: CSAFLRAYNEQFF. The CDR3, as DNA: TGCAGTGCTTTCTTAAGAGCCTACAATGAGCAGTTCTTC.

V usage is TRBV6-2 or TRBV6-3 and J usage is TRBJ2-5; TRBD2 matches 8 bases. This CDR3 region has 15 residues. Per germline, CDR1 MNHEY and CDR2 SVGEGT. V lost 0 bases to trimming and J lost 5 bases; unmatched junction nucleotides: 5. CDR3 in amino acids: CASSYSGRAPETQYF. CDR3 coding DNA: TGTGCCAGCAGTTACTCCGGGAGGGCCCCGGAGACCCAGTACTTC.

CDR3 in DNA: TGCAGTGCTACCGGGGGCGGGAGGGAGACCCAGTACTTC. Encoded protein: CSATGGGRETQYF. The chain employs TRBV20-1 and TRBJ2-5; 8 bases map to TRBD2. The CDR3 covers 13 residues. V gave up 4 bases and J gave up 5 bases; unmatched junction bases: 6. Germline lookup yields CDR1 DFQATT and CDR2 SNEGSKA (reference sequence).

The J gene is TRBJ2-1, the V gene TRBV5-1; weak D call: TRBD1 (6 bases). The CDR3 totals 17 residues. Between the trimmed V and J ends, which lost 3 bases and 0 bases, there was a span of 16 bases. CDR1 and CDR2 (germline): SGHRS, YFSETQ. The DNA for the CDR3 is TGCGCCAGCAGCTCGAAGGGTCAGGGGACCTCCTACAATGAGCAGTTCTTC. Its protein product is CASSSKGQGTSYNEQFF. Using reference TRBV5-1 and TRBJ2-1 for the parts outside the CDR3, the full variable domain is KAGVTQTPRYLIKTRGQQVTLSCSPISGHRSVSWYQQTPGQGLQFLFEYFSETQRNKGNFPGRFSGRQFSNSRSEMNVSTLELGDSALYLCASSSKGQGTSYNEQFFGPGTRLTVL.

V is TRBV7-9 and J is TRBJ1-2; no reliable D call. The CDR3 loop spans 13 amino acids. Germline V gene lookup returns CDR1 SEHNR and CDR2 FQNEAQ (reference sequence). V was cut by 3 bases and J by 3 bases, with 8 bases left in between. The CDR3 reads CASSFESYYGYTF. The CDR3, as DNA: TGTGCCAGCAGCTTCGAATCCTACTATGGCTACACCTTC.

This chain uses TRBV19 with TRBJ2-2; D is possibly TRBD2 (5 bases). V lost 11 bases and J 4 bases, leaving 11 bases between the germline ends. This CDR3 spans 12 amino acids. Germline V gene data show CDR1 as LNHDA and CDR2 as SQIVND (reference sequence). This chain's CDR3 is CAGGGPTGELFF. CDR3 nucleotide sequence: TGTGCCGGAGGAGGACCCACCGGGGAGCTGTTTTTT.

The chain uses TRBV27 and TRBJ1-1; D might be TRBD1 (6 bases). Trimming removed 8 bases at V and 6 bases at J, with 16 bases between. Germline CDR1 is MNHEY and CDR2 is SMNVEV (reference sequence). CDR3 length: 13 amino acids. The CDR3 region is CASRLDRSAEAFF. The CDR3 coding sequence is TGTGCCAGCCGACTAGACAGGAGCGCTGAAGCTTTCTTT.

This clonotype was seen a few times. The genes are TRBV30 and TRBJ2-7; D remains unclear. In germline, CDR1 is GTSNPN, CDR2 SVGIG (reference sequence). The ends were cut back, 5 bases at V and 1 base at J, with 6 bases in the middle. CDR3 size: 11 residues. Written as DNA, the CDR3 is TGTGCCTGGGGGCCTTCCTACGAGCAGTACTTC. It encodes CAWGPSYEQYF.

The chain joins TRBV5-1 to TRBJ1-1; D ambiguous. Per germline, CDR1 SGHRS and CDR2 YFSETQ. The CDR3 has 15 amino acids. The ends were cut back, 2 bases at V and 4 bases at J, with 15 bases in the middle. CDR3 coding DNA: TGCGCCAGCAGCTTACTGAGCGGGCTGGGCACTGAAGCTTTCTTT. This sequence encodes CASSLLSGLGTEAFF.

In nucleotides, the CDR3 is TGTGCCAGCAGTTTCCAGGGGGGAACCTACAATGAGCAGTTCTTC. It is translated as CASSFQGGTYNEQFF. The chain links TRBV5-4 to TRBJ2-1, with a possible D match to TRBD1 (7 bases). Germline lookup yields CDR1 SGHNT and CDR2 YYREEE (reference sequence). V was cut by 5 bases and J by 2 bases, with 14 bases left in between. The CDR3 extends over 15 amino acids.

The chain joins TRBV6-4 to TRBJ2-1; 15 bases are a match to TRBD2. J was trimmed by 12 bases and V by 7 bases; bases with no gene match: 10. The germline CDR1 and CDR2 sequences are MRHNA and SNTAGT. The CDR3 is made up of 15 amino acids. DNA for the CDR3: TGTGCCAGCATGAACGGACTAGCGGGAGGGGAAGGGCAGTTCTTC. It encodes CASMNGLAGGEGQFF.

The chain uses TRBV20-1 and TRBJ2-5; D is uncertain. Trimming stripped 4 bases from V and 3 bases from J, with 9 bases between. CDR3 length: 12 amino acids. The germline gives CDR1 DFQATT, CDR2 SNEGSKA (reference sequence). In DNA form, the CDR3 reads TGCAGTGCTACCAGCAACAAAGAGACCCAGTACTTC. It translates to CSATSNKETQYF.

The V and J genes are TRBV20-1 and TRBJ2-1, with unresolved D. Germline V gene lookup returns CDR1 DFQATT and CDR2 SNEGSKA (reference sequence). The CDR3 loop spans 15 amino acids. The V end lost 4 bases, the J end lost 7 bases, and 20 bases lay between the germline ends. CDR3 sequence reads: CSAIFPPESGNEQFF. The DNA for the CDR3 is TGCAGTGCTATCTTCCCCCCGGAGAGTGGGAATGAGCAGTTCTTC.

The rearrangement joins TRBV5-1 to TRBJ1-1; maybe TRBD1 (5 bases). This CDR3 is built from 15 residues. CDR1 and CDR2 (germline): SGHRS, YFSETQ. Trimming left V 6 bases short and J 3 bases short, with 18 bases between. DNA for the CDR3: TGCGCCAGCAACAAGGGGACGGGAGAACACACTGAAGCTTTCTTT. Amino acids: CASNKGTGEHTEAFF.

The chain carries TRBV5-4 and TRBJ2-5, with TRBD2 matching over 9 bases. This CDR3 contains 16 residues. The germline V gene encodes CDR1 SGHNT and CDR2 YYREEE (reference sequence). Trimming cost V 4 bases and J 5 bases; bases outside gene matches: 12. The CDR3 nucleotides read TGTGCCAGCAGCCAGGGGTCTAGCGGGATGGGGGAGACCCAGTACTTC. Amino acid sequence: CASSQGSSGMGETQYF.

The chain couples TRBV20-1 to TRBJ2-1; D is uncertain. The CDR3 length is 14 residues. The V and J ends lost 0 bases and 0 bases respectively, with 6 bases between them. Looked up from germline, CDR1 is DFQATT and CDR2 is SNEGSKA (reference sequence). As DNA, the CDR3 is TGCAGTGCTAGAGATGTAACCTCCTACAATGAGCAGTTCTTC. Residues: CSARDVTSYNEQFF.

The CDR3 here is CASSLDGMSSIGEKLFF. CDR3 coding DNA: TGTGCCAGCAGCTTGGACGGGATGTCCTCGATTGGCGAAAAACTGTTTTTT. This chain joins TRBV7-2 and TRBJ1-4; D is unclear. The ends were cut back, 3 bases at V and 8 bases at J, with 22 bases in the middle. Germline assignment: CDR1 SGHTA and CDR2 FQGNSA. The CDR3 sequence is 17 residues long.

The chain has TRBV3-1 and TRBJ2-1; D is unresolved. The V gene's germline CDR1 is LGHDT and CDR2 YNNKEL (reference sequence). The germline V and J ends were trimmed by 6 bases and 2 bases, with 14 bases remaining between them. CDR3 length: 15 residues. The CDR3 sequence is CASSAKPGPYNEQFF. In DNA, the CDR3 is TGTGCCAGCAGTGCTAAGCCCGGACCCTACAATGAGCAGTTCTTC.

The V call is TRBV27, the J call TRBJ1-1; possibly TRBD1 for D (6 bases). V shed 5 bases and J shed 3 bases, with 16 bases lying between them. Germline CDR1 and CDR2: MNHEY and SMNVEV (reference sequence). This CDR3 is built from 15 residues. The CDR3 protein is CASSPLGGTYTEAFF. CDR3 in DNA: TGTGCCAGCAGTCCCCTAGGGGGAACCTACACTGAAGCTTTCTTT.

The chain is built from TRBV14 and TRBJ1-1; D is unresolved. Germline V gene data show CDR1 as SGHDN and CDR2 as FVKESK. Trimming cost V 0 bases and J 4 bases, with 9 bases left between them. The CDR3 contains 14 residues. The CDR3 sequence is CASSQEKVFTEAFF. DNA for the CDR3: TGTGCCAGCAGCCAAGAAAAAGTATTCACTGAAGCTTTCTTT. Combining the CDR3 with reference TRBV14 and TRBJ1-1 gives the whole variable domain EAGVTQFPSHSVIEKGQTVTLRCDPISGHDNLYWYRRVMGKEIKFLLHFVKESKQDESGMPNNRFLAERTGGTYSTLKVQPAELEDSGVYFCASSQEKVFTEAFFGQGTRLTVV.

The chain recombines TRBV30 with TRBJ2-7, with D unresolved. CDR1 and CDR2 from the germline V gene are GTSNPN and SVGIG (reference sequence). Trimming stripped 4 bases from V and 7 bases from J, with 17 bases between. The CDR3 totals 13 residues. The DNA for the CDR3 is TGTGCCTGGACCCAGCATGGGATTGAGGAGCAGTACTTC. This encodes CAWTQHGIEEQYF.

The table lists this clonotype with a few counts. The chain joins TRBV7-9 to TRBJ2-7, with 7 bases identical to TRBD1. The CDR3 is 14 residues long. V dropped 1 base and J dropped 1; count of bases not matched to a gene: 1. CDR1 and CDR2 from the germline V gene are SEHNR and FQNEAQ (reference sequence). The CDR3 DNA reads as TGTGCCAGCAGCTTAGGGACAGGTTCCTACGAGCAGTACTTC. As protein: CASSLGTGSYEQYF.

The rearrangement uses TRBV6-5 and TRBJ2-7; the match to TRBD1 covers 7 bases. Germline lookup yields CDR1 MNHEY and CDR2 SVGAGI. Trimming took 2 bases from V and 0 from J; bases not matched to a gene: 1. The CDR3 loop spans 14 amino acids. The DNA of the CDR3 is TGTGCCAGCAGTTACGGGGACAGCTCCTACGAGCAGTACTTC. It translates to CASSYGDSSYEQYF.

The V gene is TRBV5-1, the J gene TRBJ2-4; D gene uncertain. Trimming took off 0 bases at V and 5 bases at J, with 15 bases between the two ends. The CDR3 length is 16 residues. The V gene's germline CDR1 is SGHRS and CDR2 YFSETQ. The CDR3 here is CASSLGGPTIQNIQYF. CDR3 sequence (DNA): TGCGCCAGCAGCTTGGGTGGCCCCACTATACAAAACATTCAGTACTTC.

This chain links TRBV6-2 or TRBV6-3 with TRBJ1-5; TRBD1 matches at 7 bases. Losses at the gene ends were 5 bases for V and 0 bases for J; bases not matched to a gene: 4. CDR3 length equals 15 residues. Germline assignment: CDR1 MNHEY and CDR2 SVGEGT. This CDR3 is CASSSGQVSNQPQHF. CDR3 bases: TGTGCCAGCAGTAGCGGACAGGTTAGCAATCAGCCCCAGCATTTT.

The J gene is TRBJ2-4, the V gene TRBV5-1, with TRBD2 identical over 7 bases. The germline V gene encodes CDR1 SGHRS and CDR2 YFSETQ. Losses at the gene ends were 3 bases for V and 0 bases for J; bases not matched to a gene: 6. This CDR3 comprises 16 residues. As DNA, the CDR3 is TGCGCCAGCAGCTATGAGGGAGGGCTAGCCAAAAACATTCAGTACTTC. Protein: CASSYEGGLAKNIQYF.

This rearrangement joins TRBV9 to TRBJ1-5, with 8 bases that match TRBD1. V dropped 3 bases and J dropped 4; count of bases not matched to a gene: 6. The germline V gene has CDR1 SGDLS and CDR2 YYNGEE. The CDR3 totals 15 residues. The DNA for the CDR3 is TGTGCCAGCAGCGCCGGGACAGGCTCGAATCAGCCCCAGCATTTT. Translation gives CASSAGTGSNQPQHF.

CDR3 DNA: TGTGCCAGCAGCTCCCGGCTTGGCCTGAGGAACACTGAAGCTTTCTTT. The encoded protein is CASSSRLGLRNTEAFF. The rearrangement links TRBV5-6 to TRBJ1-1, with no clear D. CDR1 and CDR2 (germline): SGHDT, YYEEEE. The CDR3 has 16 residues. Trimming shortened V by 3 bases and J by 1 base, and 16 bases separated the two germline ends.

The rearrangement links TRBV19 to TRBJ2-3, with TRBD1 as a possible D gene (5 bases). This CDR3 is built from 16 residues. Germline V gives CDR1 LNHDA, CDR2 SQIVND (reference sequence). V lost 7 bases to trimming and J lost 5 bases, with 22 bases between them. The CDR3 protein is CASMHTQGIWGDTQYF. The DNA of the CDR3 is TGTGCCAGTATGCATACTCAGGGTATTTGGGGAGATACGCAGTATTTT.

The chain combines TRBV19 with TRBJ2-3; D ambiguous. The CDR3 length is 14 residues. CDR1 and CDR2 (germline): LNHDA, SQIVND (reference sequence). With 4 bases removed from V and 3 bases from J, the gap between germline ends came to 11 bases. The CDR3 loop is CASSTTFQTDTQYF. The CDR3 nucleotides read TGTGCCAGTAGTACCACATTCCAGACAGATACGCAGTATTTT. Together with reference TRBV19 and TRBJ2-3, the CDR3 gives the full variable domain: DGGITQSPKYLFRKEGQNVTLSCEQNLNHDAMYWYRQDPGQGLRLIYYSQIVNDFQKGDIAEGYSVSREKKESFPLTVTSAQKNPTAFYLCASSTTFQTDTQYFGPGTRLTVL.

The table lists this clonotype with a few counts. The V and J genes are TRBV6-2 or TRBV6-3 and TRBJ2-6, with D hard to call. Between the trimmed V and J ends, which lost 9 bases and 0 bases, there was a span of 6 bases. This CDR3 spans 13 amino acids. Germline CDR1 MNHEY, CDR2 SVGEGT. The CDR3 region is CASSNSGANVLTF. The CDR3 DNA follows: TGTGCCAGTTCCAACTCTGGGGCCAACGTCCTGACTTTC.